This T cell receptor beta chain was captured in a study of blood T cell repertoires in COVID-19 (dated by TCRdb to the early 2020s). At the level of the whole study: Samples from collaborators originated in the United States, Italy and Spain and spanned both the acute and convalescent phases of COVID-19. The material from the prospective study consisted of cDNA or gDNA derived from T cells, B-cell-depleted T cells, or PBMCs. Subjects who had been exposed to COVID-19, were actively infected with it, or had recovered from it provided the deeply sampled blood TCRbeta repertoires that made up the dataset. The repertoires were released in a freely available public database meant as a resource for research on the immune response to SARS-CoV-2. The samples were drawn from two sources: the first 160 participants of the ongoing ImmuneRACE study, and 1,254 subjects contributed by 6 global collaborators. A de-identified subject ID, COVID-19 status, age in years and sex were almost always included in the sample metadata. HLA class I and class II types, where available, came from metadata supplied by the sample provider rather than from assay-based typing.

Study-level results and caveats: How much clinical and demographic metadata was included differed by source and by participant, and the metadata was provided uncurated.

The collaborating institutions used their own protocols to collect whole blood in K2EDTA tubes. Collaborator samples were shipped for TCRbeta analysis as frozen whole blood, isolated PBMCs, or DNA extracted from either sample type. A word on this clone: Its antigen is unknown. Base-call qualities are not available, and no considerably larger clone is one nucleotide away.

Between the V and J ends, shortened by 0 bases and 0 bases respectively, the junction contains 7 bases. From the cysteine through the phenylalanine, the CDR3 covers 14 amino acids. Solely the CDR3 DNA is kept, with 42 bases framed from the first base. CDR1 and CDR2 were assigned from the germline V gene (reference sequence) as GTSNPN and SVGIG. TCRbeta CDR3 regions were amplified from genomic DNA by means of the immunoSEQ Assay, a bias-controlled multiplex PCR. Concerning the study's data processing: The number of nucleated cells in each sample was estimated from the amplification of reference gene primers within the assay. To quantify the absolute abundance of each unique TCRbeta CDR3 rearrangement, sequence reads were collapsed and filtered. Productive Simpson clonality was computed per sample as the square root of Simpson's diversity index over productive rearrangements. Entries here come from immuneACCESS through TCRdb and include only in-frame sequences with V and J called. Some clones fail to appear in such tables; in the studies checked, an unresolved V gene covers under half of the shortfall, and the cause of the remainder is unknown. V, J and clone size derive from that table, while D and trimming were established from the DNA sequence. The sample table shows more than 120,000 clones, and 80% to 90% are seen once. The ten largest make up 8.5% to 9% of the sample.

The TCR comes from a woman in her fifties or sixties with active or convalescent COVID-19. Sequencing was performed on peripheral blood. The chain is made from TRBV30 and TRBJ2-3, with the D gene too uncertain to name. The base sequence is TGTGCCTGGAGTGTAGCACCTAGCACAGATACGCAGTATTTT. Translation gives CAWSVAPSTDTQYF.